This entry lists 9 T cell receptor beta chains sequenced from one sample in a study of blood T cell repertoires in COVID-19. Profiled with immunoSEQ multiplex PCR; TCRdb holds only in-frame clones, not every one. The sample shows about 130,000 clones, about 77% of them seen only once. Sequenced: peripheral blood. The receptors shown here come from a man at least 80 years old with acute or convalescent COVID-19.

This rearrangement joins TRBV30 to TRBJ1-5; 9 bases match TRBD1. The trim removed 7 bases at V and 6 bases at J, leaving 7 bases unmatched. The CDR3 has 13 residues. The germline gives CDR1 GTSNPN, CDR2 SVGIG (reference sequence). The CDR3, as DNA: TGTGCCTTACAGGGGGCATTAGGTCAGCCCCAGCATTTT. This sequence encodes CALQGALGQPQHF.

The chain is built from TRBV7-9 and TRBJ1-6, with TRBD1 matching over 9 bases. V shed 6 bases and J 10 bases; nucleotides not matched to a gene: 10. The germline V gene encodes CDR1 SEHNR and CDR2 FQNEAQ (reference sequence). The CDR3 totals 15 residues. As DNA, the CDR3 is TGTGCCAGCAGTTCGGACAGGGGTGGTGGGTCACCCCTCCACTTT. It translates to CASSSDRGGGSPLHF.

A few counts support this clone. The V call is TRBV6-1, the J call TRBJ1-2, with 7 bases identical to TRBD1. From germline, CDR1 is MNHNS and CDR2 SASEGT. Germline trimming cut 0 bases from V and 4 bases from J; bases unmatched to any gene: 8. The CDR3 loop spans 16 amino acids. CDR3 in DNA: TGTGCCAGCAGTGAAGCGGGAGCAGGGGGATCCTATGGCTACACCTTC. It yields the protein CASSEAGAGGSYGYTF.

The chain carries TRBV27 and TRBJ1-5; 8 bases agree with TRBD1. CDR1 is MNHEY and CDR2 is SMNVEV in the germline V gene (reference sequence). Germline trimming cut 6 bases from V and 4 bases from J; bases unmatched to any gene: 8. The CDR3 has 15 amino acids. CDR3 in DNA: TGTGCCAGCAGATGGACAGGGACGAGTAATCAGCCCCAGCATTTT. Protein product: CASRWTGTSNQPQHF.

CDR3 nucleotide sequence: TGTGCCATCGGGACAGGTAGTTTAGCTATCTCTGGAAACACCATATATTTT. It codes for CAIGTGSLAISGNTIYF. The chain uses TRBV10-3 and TRBJ1-3, with 8 bases identical to TRBD1. The length of the CDR3 is 17 residues. Per germline, CDR1 ENHRY and CDR2 SYGVKD. The J segment lost 0 bases and the V segment lost 8 bases, leaving 12 bases of the junction unmatched.

This sequence joins TRBV6-5 and TRBJ1-2, with TRBD1 matching 8 bases. The ends lost 4 bases at V and 6 bases at J; junction bases unmatched: 4. Germline lookup yields CDR1 MNHEY and CDR2 SVGAGI. The CDR3 extends over 13 amino acids. This chain's CDR3 is CASSLPGGDGYTF. CDR3 nucleotide sequence: TGTGCCAGCAGTTTACCAGGGGGCGATGGCTACACCTTC.

The genes are TRBV27 and TRBJ2-1; D uncertain. This CDR3 contains 16 residues. Germline CDR1 MNHEY, CDR2 SMNVEV (reference sequence). V lost 2 bases and J lost 0, with 11 bases in between. The CDR3 loop reads CASSLSSLSSYNEQFF. Here the CDR3 DNA reads TGTGCCAGCAGTTTAAGCTCTTTGAGCTCCTACAATGAGCAGTTCTTC.

This chain's CDR3 is CAGRGPSYEQYF. In DNA, the CDR3 is TGTGCCGGACGGGGTCCTTCCTACGAGCAGTACTTC. The rearrangement links TRBV18 to TRBJ2-7, with D possibly matching TRBD2 (5 bases). V lost 11 bases and J 1 base, leaving 12 bases between the germline ends. The CDR3 is made up of 12 amino acids. Looked up from germline, CDR1 is KGHSH and CDR2 is LQKENI.

In this sample, this clone turned up once. The rearrangement uses TRBV7-8 and TRBJ2-7; 9 positions match TRBD1. The CDR3 is made up of 15 amino acids. J was trimmed by 9 bases and V by 5 bases; bases with no gene match: 14. CDR1 and CDR2 (germline): SGHVS, FQNEAQ. CDR3 DNA sequence: TGTGCCAGCAGCCAGGCCGGGACAGGGTATTATGGGCAGTACTTC. It is translated as CASSQAGTGYYGQYF.